Here is one TCR beta chain with its context. Its antigen is still unknown. The record originates from a study of T cells in localized non-small cell lung cancer. Study-level points and caveats: Peak T cell clonality was found in uninvolved adjacent lung, exceeding tumor.

Produced via immunoSEQ multiplex PCR; TCRdb's table is partial and in-frame only. The sample yields some 85,000 clones, 80% seen once. Germline V gene sequence: CDR1 MDHEN, CDR2 SYDVKM. V gave up 5 bases and J gave up 0 bases, with 12 bases separating them. CDR3 length: 15 residues. This receptor was taken from a man aged 35-69 years with stage II squamous cell lung carcinoma. This specimen consisted of PBMCs, obtained before any cancer treatment. The rearrangement uses TRBV28 and TRBJ2-3; D not certain. This chain's CDR3 is CASSVSGASTDTQYF. CDR3 sequence (DNA): TGTGCCAGCAGTGTGTCCGGAGCTAGCACAGATACGCAGTATTTT.